The entry below describes one TCR beta chain. The antigen is not known. The sample comes from a study of cytomegalovirus exposure and HLA in healthy donors. Turning to the study itself: Counted in an early data release were about 85 million unique TCRs from HLA-typed donors. Study observations and caveats: Most TCR sequences showed up rarely, but some public TCRs showed up in many donors. Most CMV-associated TCR beta chains were later found to appear HLA-restricted.

Use of 60 Vbeta and 13 Jbeta primers characterized the PCR. Using immunoSEQ multiplex PCR, the repertoire was profiled, and TCRdb retains in-frame clones only, with some absent. This sample has 150,000 to 200,000 clones; around four fifths occur once, and the top ten carry 4% to 6%. CDR3 length: 12 residues. Germline V lookup: CDR1 SGHDT, CDR2 YYEEEE. Between the trimmed V and J ends, which lost 5 bases and 7 bases, there was a span of 12 bases. The sample comprised PBMCs. The clonotype originates from a girl between 5 and 17 years old in good health and CMV-seropositive. This chain uses TRBV5-6 with TRBJ1-2; maybe TRBD1 (5 bases). CDR3 sequence reads: CASRGGKAGYTF. The CDR3 DNA reads as TGTGCCAGCAGGGGGGGAAAGGCTGGCTACACCTTC.